Following are 26 T cell receptor beta chains from one sample sequenced in a study of T cells in localized non-small cell lung cancer. This table comes from immunoSEQ multiplex PCR, and its TCRdb copy is limited to in-frame clones, with some not included. The sample yields about 2,100 clones, around 30% seen once. Sequencing used normal lung tissue next to the tumor, obtained before any cancer treatment. These receptors all stem from a male donor at least 60 years old with stage I squamous cell lung carcinoma.

This clone was seen a few times. The chain is built from TRBV6-8 and TRBJ1-2; D remains unclear. V was shortened by 4 bases and J by 4 bases, with 10 bases between the two germline ends. Germline CDR1 reads MNHGY; CDR2 reads SAAAGT. This CDR3 has 13 amino acids. CDR3 sequence (DNA): TGTGCCAGCAGTTCCCCGGATCTCTATGGCTACACCTTC. Translated: CASSSPDLYGYTF.

The rearrangement uses TRBV29-1 and TRBJ2-1; 9 positions match TRBD1. The CDR3 has 14 residues. The germline CDR1 and CDR2 sequences are SQVTM and ANQGSEA. Losses at the gene ends were 5 bases for V and 6 bases for J; bases not matched to a gene: 8. CDR3 DNA: TGCAGCGTTTACCCCGGGACAGGGACCAATGAGCAGTTCTTC. Its protein product is CSVYPGTGTNEQFF.

The chain has TRBV19 and TRBJ1-2; D gene unclear. Germline values: CDR1 LNHDA, CDR2 SQIVND (reference sequence). CDR3 size: 13 residues. With 2 bases removed from V and 4 bases from J, the gap between germline ends came to 8 bases. In DNA, the CDR3 is TGTGCCAGTAGTATACCCGACATCTATGGCTACACCTTC. It translates to CASSIPDIYGYTF.

The V call is TRBV28, the J call TRBJ2-7; tentatively, D is TRBD2 (6 bases). Germline V CDR1 and CDR2: MDHEN, SYDVKM. The CDR3 is made up of 16 amino acids. V was shortened by 7 bases and J by 5 bases, with 24 bases between the two germline ends. The CDR3 DNA sequence: TGTGCCAGCAACGGGCAGGCCCGACATTCGGGGGACGAGCAGTACTTC. Encoded protein: CASNGQARHSGDEQYF.

The chain couples TRBV29-1 to TRBJ1-1; D unclear. CDR3 length: 13 residues. Trimming pared 6 bases from V and 3 bases from J, leaving 14 bases between. Germline V gene data show CDR1 as SQVTM and CDR2 as ANQGSEA. CDR3 residues: CSVAASPDTEAFF. In nucleotides, the CDR3 is TGCAGCGTGGCCGCCAGCCCCGACACTGAAGCTTTCTTT.

The genes are TRBV28 and TRBJ1-1; tentative D call: TRBD1 (5 bases). Trimming stripped 2 bases from V and 10 bases from J, with 11 bases between. Germline CDR1 reads MDHEN; CDR2 reads SYDVKM. The CDR3 is 12 amino acids. The CDR3 region is CASSLVQAVAFF. The CDR3, as DNA: TGTGCCAGCAGTTTAGTACAGGCGGTAGCTTTCTTT.

The chain has TRBV28 and TRBJ2-5; D not certain. This CDR3 region has 15 residues. V was pared by 6 bases and J by 0 bases, with 14 bases between. The germline V gene encodes CDR1 MDHEN and CDR2 SYDVKM. The CDR3 region is CASSRPESYQETQYF. CDR3 sequence (DNA): TGTGCCAGCAGCCGCCCCGAATCATACCAAGAGACCCAGTACTTC.

The gene calls are TRBV9 and TRBJ2-1; D remains ambiguous. Germline assignment: CDR1 SGDLS and CDR2 YYNGEE. The CDR3 consists of 13 residues. V was clipped by 5 bases and J by 5 bases, with 11 bases between them. The CDR3 loop is CASSPYLNNEQFF. The CDR3 region has the DNA TGTGCCAGCAGTCCGTATCTCAACAATGAGCAGTTCTTC.

V and J are TRBV28 and TRBJ2-5, with D perhaps TRBD1 or TRBD2 (5 bases each). This CDR3 region has 14 residues. Germline CDR1 MDHEN, CDR2 SYDVKM. V lost 2 bases to trimming and J lost 2 bases, with 9 bases between them. In nucleotides, the CDR3 is TGTGCCAGCAGTTTAAGGGGAGTTCAAGAGACCCAGTACTTC. Protein sequence: CASSLRGVQETQYF.

In its sample, this clone ranks as large (0.1 to 1%). The chain links TRBV9 to TRBJ2-2, with D possibly TRBD2 on 6 matching bases. The CDR3 is 15 amino acids. Germline CDR1 reads SGDLS; CDR2 reads YYNGEE. V gave up 4 bases and J gave up 3 bases, with 13 bases separating them. The CDR3 spells CASSLEGLDTGELFF. CDR3 in DNA: TGTGCCAGCAGCCTAGAGGGACTTGACACCGGGGAGCTGTTTTTT.

This clone is medium-sized (0.01 to 0.1%) by share. This chain uses TRBV11-3 with TRBJ2-3; D unclear. V shed 1 base and J shed 1 base, with 6 bases lying between them. There are 14 residues in the CDR3. Germline V gene data show CDR1 as SGHNT and CDR2 as YENEEA. CDR3 nucleotide sequence: TGTGCCAGCAGCTTAGTCTTCGGCACAGATACGCAGTATTTT. Translating gives CASSLVFGTDTQYF.

V usage is TRBV29-1 and J usage is TRBJ1-2, with unresolved D. Trimming stripped 6 bases from V and 4 bases from J, with 12 bases between. The CDR3 has 12 residues. In germline, CDR1 is SQVTM, CDR2 ANQGSEA. CDR3 protein: CSVPPDGYGYTF. The CDR3 nucleotides are TGCAGCGTCCCCCCGGACGGCTATGGCTACACCTTC.

V usage is TRBV19 and J usage is TRBJ2-2, with 8 bases fitting TRBD2. CDR3 length: 16 amino acids. CDR1 is LNHDA, CDR2 SQIVND, per germline (reference sequence). V trimming: 5 bases; J trimming: 2 bases; junction bases outside the gene matches: 7. CDR3 sequence reads: CASSSRVAGNTGELFF. CDR3 nucleotides: TGTGCCAGTAGTTCCCGGGTAGCGGGAAACACCGGGGAGCTGTTTTTT. Full variable domain (missing parts from reference TRBV19 and TRBJ2-2): DGGITQSPKYLFRKEGQNVTLSCEQNLNHDAMYWYRQDPGQGLRLIYYSQIVNDFQKGDIAEGYSVSREKKESFPLTVTSAQKNPTAFYLCASSSRVAGNTGELFFGEGSRLTVL.

The chain recombines TRBV6-8 with TRBJ2-3; the match to TRBD1 covers 9 bases. In germline, CDR1 is MNHGY, CDR2 SAAAGT. Germline trimming cut 10 bases from V and 1 base from J; bases unmatched to any gene: 9. The CDR3 has 15 amino acids. In DNA form, the CDR3 reads TGTGCCATCAGCCTGACAGGGGGAGGCACAGATACGCAGTATTTT. It codes for CAISLTGGGTDTQYF.

The chain couples TRBV12-5 to TRBJ2-2; 11 nucleotides match TRBD1. Germline V gene lookup returns CDR1 LGHNT and CDR2 FRNRAP. The CDR3 length is 13 residues. Here the CDR3 reads CASWDRGSGELFF. DNA of the CDR3: TGTGCCAGCTGGGACAGGGGGTCCGGGGAGCTGTTTTTT.

The chain carries TRBV29-1 and TRBJ1-4; D remains unclear. V gave up 5 bases and J gave up 0 bases, with 10 bases separating them. The CDR3 is 14 residues long. The V gene's germline CDR1 is SQVTM and CDR2 ANQGSEA. The CDR3 DNA is TGCAGCGTTCGGCCGGTCGCAACTAATGAAAAACTGTTTTTT. This encodes CSVRPVATNEKLFF.

This clone is categorized as large. This rearrangement joins TRBV28 to TRBJ2-3; TRBD2 matches at 11 bases. This CDR3 comprises 15 residues. Germline CDR1 is MDHEN and CDR2 is SYDVKM. V shed 7 bases, J shed 5 bases, and the junction held 8 bases outside the gene matches. CDR3 in amino acids: CASTLLAGEGDTQYF. The CDR3, as DNA: TGTGCCAGCACCCTACTAGCGGGAGAAGGAGATACGCAGTATTTT.

This clone appeared a few times. The chain links TRBV6-8 to TRBJ1-1, with D perhaps matching TRBD1 (5 bases). CDR3 length: 16 amino acids. The germline V gene encodes CDR1 MNHGY and CDR2 SAAAGT. V was shortened by 5 bases and J by 0 bases, with 16 bases between the two germline ends. The CDR3 loop is CASSPWDGYMNTEAFF. CDR3 nucleotide sequence: TGTGCCAGCAGTCCTTGGGACGGTTACATGAACACTGAAGCTTTCTTT.

Sample share makes this clone medium-sized. The chain recombines TRBV4-1 with TRBJ2-7, with TRBD2 matching over 14 bases. This CDR3 is built from 16 residues. V lost 2 bases, J lost 3 bases, and 3 bases stayed unmatched. CDR1 and CDR2 (germline): MGHRA, YSYEKL. The CDR3 bases are TGCGCCAGCAGCCAACACGGGACTAGCGGGAGCTACGAGCAGTACTTC. It specifies CASSQHGTSGSYEQYF.

CDR3 residues: CASSLEGQGAKGYTF. DNA of the CDR3: TGCGCCAGCAGCTTGGAGGGGCAGGGGGCAAAAGGCTACACCTTC. The J gene is TRBJ1-2, the V gene TRBV5-1; 8 positions agree with TRBD1. Trimming cost V 0 bases and J 8 bases; bases outside gene matches: 9. Germline values: CDR1 SGHRS, CDR2 YFSETQ. The CDR3 consists of 15 residues.

The V gene is TRBV19, the J gene TRBJ2-7; D may be TRBD2 (5 bases). CDR1 is LNHDA, CDR2 SQIVND, per germline (reference sequence). This CDR3 contains 15 residues. V was pared by 5 bases and J by 5 bases, with 19 bases between. The CDR3 DNA reads TGTGCCAGTAGTGATGGGGTTGAGGGTTGGAACGAGCAGTACTTC. The encoded protein is CASSDGVEGWNEQYF.

This chain joins TRBV6-8 and TRBJ2-2; D unclear. V dropped 0 bases and J dropped 7 bases, with 15 bases sitting between them. The CDR3 spans 16 residues. Germline CDR1 is MNHGY and CDR2 is SAAAGT. The chain's CDR3 is CASSYSLLLDDGELFF. The DNA of the CDR3 is TGTGCCAGCAGTTACTCCCTCCTCCTGGATGACGGGGAGCTGTTTTTT.

This clone counts as medium-sized. J is TRBJ1-4 and V is TRBV6-8, with D possibly matching TRBD1 (5 bases). Germline V gives CDR1 MNHGY, CDR2 SAAAGT. This CDR3 is 14 amino acids long. With 8 bases removed from V and 3 bases from J, the gap between germline ends came to 13 bases. In DNA form, the CDR3 reads TGTGCCAGCCTCCGGGACGCTTCTAATGAAAAACTGTTTTTT. The encoded protein is CASLRDASNEKLFF.

The V gene is TRBV28, the J gene TRBJ2-7, with 7 bases lining up with TRBD2. The germline V gene has CDR1 MDHEN and CDR2 SYDVKM. V dropped 7 bases and J dropped 1; count of bases not matched to a gene: 7. The CDR3 totals 14 residues. CDR3 coding DNA: TGTGCCAGCAATATAGCGGGCTATTCCTACGAGCAGTACTTC. This codes for CASNIAGYSYEQYF.

This clone has just a few counts. The J gene is TRBJ2-2, the V gene TRBV11-3, with D maybe TRBD1 (7 bases). The V end was cut by 4 bases, the J end by 4 bases, with 13 bases between. Germline loops: CDR1 SGHNT, CDR2 YENEEA. The CDR3 covers 15 residues. The CDR3 coding sequence is TGTGCCAGCAGCTCCCGGAGGGACAGCACCGGGGAGCTGTTTTTT. Its translation: CASSSRRDSTGELFF. The full variable domain, completed using reference TRBV11-3 and TRBJ2-2, is EAGVVQSPRYKIIEKKQPVAFWCNPISGHNTLYWYLQNLGQGPELLIRYENEEAVDDSQLPKDRFSAERLKGVDSTLKIQPAELGDSAVYLCASSSRRDSTGELFFGEGSRLTVL.

This clone is medium-sized. This sample includes further DNA sequences coding for the same CDR3. The chain is built from TRBV6-8 and TRBJ1-2, with TRBD1 as a possible D gene (5 bases). The CDR3 is made up of 12 amino acids. Trimming removed 2 bases at V and 6 bases at J, with 7 bases between. Per germline, CDR1 MNHGY and CDR2 SAAAGT. The CDR3 DNA is TGTGCCAGCAGTTACGGGGGAAATGGCTACACCTTC. Translating it yields CASSYGGNGYTF.